A single sample gave rise to the 27 T cell receptor beta chains below, sequenced in a study of shared clonotypes between healthy human individuals. Produced via immunoSEQ multiplex PCR; TCRdb's table is partial and in-frame only. Of approximately 2.5 million clones in the sample, 93% were seen once. The sample comprised naive CD4+ T cells from PBMCs. Regarding subset: CD45RA+ positively selected. Receptors originate from a man between 18 and 35 years old in good health. Some clones in this sample may be carry-over from other donors' samples.

This clone was counted once. This chain links TRBV25-1 with TRBJ1-1; D is ambiguous. The germline gives CDR1 MGHDK, CDR2 SYGVNS. Trimming stripped 3 bases from V and 7 bases from J, with 9 bases between. The CDR3 totals 12 residues. The CDR3 region is CASSDPGFEAFF. CDR3 DNA sequence: TGTGCCAGCAGTGACCCGGGGTTTGAAGCTTTCTTT.

The V call is TRBV4-3, the J call TRBJ1-2; a possible D gene is TRBD1 (5 bases). V was shortened by 0 bases and J by 0 bases, with 14 bases between the two germline ends. CDR1 and CDR2 (germline): LGHNA, YSLEER. The CDR3 covers 17 residues. The CDR3 DNA sequence: TGCGCCAGCAGCCAAGATCTACCCGGGGCAGCTAACTATGGCTACACCTTC. Protein sequence: CASSQDLPGAANYGYTF.

The chain recombines TRBV30 with TRBJ1-5, with D perhaps TRBD1 (5 bases). The length of the CDR3 is 13 residues. Germline loops: CDR1 GTSNPN, CDR2 SVGIG (reference sequence). The germline V and J ends were trimmed by 7 bases and 3 bases, with 13 bases remaining between them. The DNA of the CDR3 is TGTGCCTCACAGGAAGACTACAATCAGCCCCAGCATTTT. As protein: CASQEDYNQPQHF. The full variable domain, completed using reference TRBV30 and TRBJ1-5, is SQTIHQWPATLVQPVGSPLSLECTVEGTSNPNLYWYRQAAGRGLQLLFYSVGIGQISSEVPQNLSASRPQDRQFILSSKKLLLSDSGFYLCASQEDYNQPQHFGDGTRLSIL.

The V and J genes are TRBV28 and TRBJ2-3, with D unclear. The germline V gene encodes CDR1 MDHEN and CDR2 SYDVKM. CDR3 size: 12 residues. Trimming took 1 base from V and 6 from J, leaving 5 bases between them. The CDR3 sequence: CASSLLWDTQYF. As DNA, the CDR3 is TGTGCCAGCAGTTTATTGTGGGATACGCAGTATTTT.

The J gene is TRBJ1-2, the V gene TRBV4-3; TRBD1 is a possible D gene (5 bases). Germline V gives CDR1 LGHNA, CDR2 YSLEER. CDR3 length: 13 residues. V was shortened by 0 bases and J by 8 bases, with 10 bases between the two germline ends. For the CDR3, the DNA is TGCGCCAGCAGCCAAGATATGAGGGACGGCTACACCTTC. Protein sequence: CASSQDMRDGYTF.

The chain combines TRBV18 with TRBJ2-5; D not resolved. Trimming removed 3 bases from V and 3 bases from J, with 5 bases in between. CDR1 and CDR2 (germline): KGHSH, LQKENI. This CDR3 comprises 12 residues. The CDR3 is CASSPRKETQYF. The CDR3 DNA reads TGTGCCAGCTCACCGCGAAAAGAGACCCAGTACTTC.

V is TRBV6-6 and J is TRBJ2-1, with D perhaps TRBD2 (5 bases). Germline CDR1 is MNHNY and CDR2 is SVGAGI (reference sequence). CDR3 size: 15 residues. The ends were cut back, 5 bases at V and 1 base at J, with 12 bases in the middle. The CDR3 DNA sequence: TGTGCCAGCAGTATAGTCGGGGAGTCCTACAATGAGCAGTTCTTC. Translating gives CASSIVGESYNEQFF.

The chain carries TRBV5-1 and TRBJ2-3; 10 nucleotides agree with TRBD2. The CDR3 totals 15 residues. Germline CDR1 SGHRS, CDR2 YFSETQ. V was clipped by 3 bases and J by 4 bases; unmatched bases: 5. The CDR3 region has the DNA TGCGCCAGCAGCTCTAGCGGGAGAGGGCCAGATACGCAGTATTTT. As protein: CASSSSGRGPDTQYF.

The chain recombines TRBV7-2 with TRBJ1-5; D may be TRBD1 (5 bases). Trimming left V 5 bases short and J 0 bases short, with 20 bases between. The CDR3 runs 18 residues. Germline CDR1 and CDR2: SGHTA and FQGNSA. The CDR3 DNA is TGTGCCAGCAGCACGGCTCTACCCAGGGATTATAGCAATCAGCCCCAGCATTTT. Amino acid sequence: CASSTALPRDYSNQPQHF.

This chain uses TRBV25-1 with TRBJ1-1; TRBD1 agrees at 8 bases. Germline lookup yields CDR1 MGHDK and CDR2 SYGVNS. The V segment lost 9 bases and the J segment 1 base; nucleotides outside the gene matches: 7. The CDR3 is 14 amino acids. The CDR3 sequence: CASSPGTGNTEAFF. The CDR3 DNA follows: TGTGCCAGTAGCCCCGGGACAGGGAACACTGAAGCTTTCTTT.

The chain joins TRBV11-2 to TRBJ2-1; 9 bases are a match to TRBD2. Germline V CDR1 and CDR2: SGHAT, FQNNGV. The V gene end was trimmed by 1 base and the J gene end by 8 bases; junction bases not matched to a gene: 6. The CDR3 has 15 residues. CDR3 sequence: CASSLGAGGAYEQFF. The CDR3 nucleotides are TGTGCCAGCAGCTTAGGGGCGGGAGGGGCGTATGAGCAGTTCTTC.

The chain couples TRBV19 to TRBJ1-1; D gene ambiguous. The CDR3 loop spans 12 amino acids. CDR1 and CDR2 from the germline V gene are LNHDA and SQIVND (reference sequence). Deletions cut 0 bases from V and 10 bases from J, with 9 bases between. The DNA of the CDR3 is TGTGCCAGTAGTATAGAGAAAGGGATAGCTTTCTTT. Encoded protein: CASSIEKGIAFF.

The chain is built from TRBV11-2 and TRBJ2-5; 8 bases align to TRBD1. The DNA end is a closer match to TRBJ2-7, so the J assignment may be wrong. The CDR3 has 15 amino acids. CDR1 SGHAT and CDR2 FQNNGV come from the germline V gene. CDR3 residues: CASSLDLAGGFEQYF. Written as DNA, the CDR3 is TGTGCCAGCAGCTTAGATTTAGCAGGGGGCTTCGAGCAGTACTTC.

The rearrangement links TRBV9 to TRBJ2-2, with D perhaps matching TRBD1 (6 bases). The CDR3 extends over 15 amino acids. CDR1 and CDR2 from the germline V gene are SGDLS and YYNGEE. Trimming removed 2 bases from V and 13 bases from J, with 21 bases in between. The CDR3 region is CASSVTDSGDPGLFF. The CDR3 DNA sequence: TGTGCCAGCAGCGTCACGGACAGTGGAGATCCGGGGCTGTTTTTT. The variable domain in full, with the rest retrieved from reference TRBV9 and TRBJ2-2, is DSGVTQTPKHLITATGQRVTLRCSPRSGDLSVYWYQQSLDQGLQFLIQYYNGEERAKGNILERFSAQQFPDLHSELNLSSLELGDSALYFCASSVTDSGDPGLFFGEGSRLTVL.

The V call is TRBV6-1, the J call TRBJ2-1, with TRBD1 matching over 10 bases. The CDR3 is made up of 14 amino acids. Germline assignment: CDR1 MNHNS and CDR2 SASEGT. V was pared by 8 bases and J by 0 bases, with 1 base of the junction left unmatched. The CDR3 region is CASGQGVSYNEQFF. In DNA form, the CDR3 reads TGTGCCAGCGGACAGGGGGTCTCCTACAATGAGCAGTTCTTC.

This chain joins TRBV18 and TRBJ2-7; a weak D match, TRBD2 (6 bases). Germline CDR1 is KGHSH and CDR2 is LQKENI. The CDR3 has 14 amino acids. Trimming pared 3 bases from V and 2 bases from J, leaving 11 bases between. CDR3: CASSPFWGAYEQYF. The CDR3, as DNA: TGTGCCAGCTCACCGTTCTGGGGGGCCTACGAGCAGTACTTC.

CDR3 in DNA: TGTGCCAGCAGATCGACAGTACAACAAGAGACCCAGTACTTC. The encoded protein is CASRSTVQQETQYF. The rearrangement uses TRBV5-4 and TRBJ2-5; perhaps TRBD1 as D (5 bases). Germline values: CDR1 SGHNT, CDR2 YYREEE (reference sequence). The CDR3 contains 14 residues. Trimming stripped 5 bases from V and 2 bases from J, with 13 bases between.

The V call is TRBV29-1, the J call TRBJ1-1; tentative D call: TRBD1 (5 bases). This CDR3 spans 13 amino acids. The ends were cut back, 7 bases at V and 4 bases at J, with 16 bases in the middle. Looked up from germline, CDR1 is SQVTM and CDR2 is ANQGSEA. The CDR3 reads CSGLPLGGTEAFF. The CDR3 bases are TGCAGCGGACTTCCATTGGGGGGCACTGAAGCTTTCTTT.

This sequence joins TRBV28 and TRBJ1-6, with D possibly TRBD1 on 5 matching bases. CDR3 size: 15 residues. Germline CDR1 and CDR2: MDHEN and SYDVKM. The germline V and J ends were trimmed by 7 bases and 8 bases, with 18 bases remaining between them. The CDR3 protein is CASTISQGGHSPLHF. As DNA, the CDR3 is TGTGCCAGCACCATCAGCCAGGGAGGACATTCACCCCTCCACTTT.

This clone was observed once. V is TRBV5-6 and J is TRBJ1-5; D is perhaps TRBD1 (6 bases). Trimming shortened V by 8 bases and J by 1 base, and 19 bases separated the two germline ends. CDR3 length: 16 amino acids. CDR1 is SGHDT, CDR2 YYEEEE, per germline. The CDR3 region has the DNA TGTGCCAGACGGCCCCGCTCGGGGGCAAGCAATCAGCCCCAGCATTTT. Amino acid sequence: CARRPRSGASNQPQHF.

On this clone: The sample has other DNA sequences that encode this CDR3 too. V usage is TRBV7-2 and J usage is TRBJ1-1; D unclear. Germline CDR1 SGHTA, CDR2 FQGNSA. The V end was cut by 3 bases, the J end by 0 bases, with 11 bases between. CDR3 length equals 15 residues. The CDR3 DNA sequence: TGTGCCAGCAGCTTTTTGGGCAGGATGAACACTGAAGCTTTCTTT. Its translation is CASSFLGRMNTEAFF.

J is TRBJ1-4 and V is TRBV5-1; D is possibly TRBD1 (6 bases). Trimming removed 4 bases at V and 0 bases at J, with 13 bases between. Germline CDR1 is SGHRS and CDR2 is YFSETQ. CDR3 length: 16 amino acids. CDR3 loop: CASSLETGATNEKLFF. In DNA form, the CDR3 reads TGCGCCAGCAGCCTGGAGACAGGCGCAACTAATGAAAAACTGTTTTTT.

The chain combines TRBV30 with TRBJ1-2; 7 bases are a match to TRBD1. V shed 2 bases, J shed 4 bases, and the junction held 7 bases outside the gene matches. From germline, CDR1 is GTSNPN and CDR2 SVGIG (reference sequence). This CDR3 is 14 amino acids long. This chain's CDR3 is CAWSRQDRVYGYTF. As DNA, the CDR3 is TGTGCCTGGAGTCGCCAAGACAGGGTCTATGGCTACACCTTC.

As regards this clone: A junction boundary mismatches the germline segment, possibly from a read error. This sequence joins TRBV29-1 and TRBJ1-6; the D gene is possibly TRBD1 (5 bases). CDR3 length: 13 residues. The V gene's germline CDR1 is SQVTM and CDR2 ANQGSEA. CDR3 in DNA: TGTGTTTCAGGGAGCTCCTATAATTCACCCCTCCACTTT. Its translation is CVSGSSYNSPLHF.

The CDR3 DNA follows: TGTGCCAGCAGCGTAGACCCGACTAGCGGGACCTACGAGCAGTACTTC. Translating it yields CASSVDPTSGTYEQYF. This sequence joins TRBV9 and TRBJ2-7, with TRBD2 matching 11 bases. The CDR3 runs to 16 residues. V dropped 0 bases and J dropped 2; count of bases not matched to a gene: 4. Germline V gene lookup returns CDR1 SGDLS and CDR2 YYNGEE. Complete variable domain (other parts from reference TRBV9 and TRBJ2-7): DSGVTQTPKHLITATGQRVTLRCSPRSGDLSVYWYQQSLDQGLQFLIQYYNGEERAKGNILERFSAQQFPDLHSELNLSSLELGDSALYFCASSVDPTSGTYEQYFGPGTRLTVT.

The chain joins TRBV18 to TRBJ1-1; 8 nucleotides align to TRBD1. This CDR3 spans 15 amino acids. V dropped 5 bases and J dropped 1; count of bases not matched to a gene: 6. Looked up from germline, CDR1 is KGHSH and CDR2 is LQKENI. CDR3 amino acids: CASSANTGGNTEAFF. For the CDR3, the DNA is TGTGCCAGCTCAGCCAATACAGGGGGGAACACTGAAGCTTTCTTT.

The V and J genes are TRBV30 and TRBJ2-7; 8 bases match TRBD1. There are 15 residues in the CDR3. The trim removed 1 base at V and 7 bases at J, leaving 12 bases unmatched. From germline, CDR1 is GTSNPN and CDR2 SVGIG (reference sequence). DNA for the CDR3: TGTGCCTGGAGTGGCGGGACAGGTCCATCAAGGGAGCAGTACTTC. Protein sequence: CAWSGGTGPSREQYF.